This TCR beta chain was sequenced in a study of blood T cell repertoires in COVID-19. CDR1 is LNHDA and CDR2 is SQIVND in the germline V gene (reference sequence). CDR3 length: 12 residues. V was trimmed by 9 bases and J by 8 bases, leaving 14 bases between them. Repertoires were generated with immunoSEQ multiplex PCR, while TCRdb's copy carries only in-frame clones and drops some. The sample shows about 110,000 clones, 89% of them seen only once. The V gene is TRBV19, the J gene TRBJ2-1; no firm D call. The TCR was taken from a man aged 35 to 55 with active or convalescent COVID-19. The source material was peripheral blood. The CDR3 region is CASCGAPHEQFF. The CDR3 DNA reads TGTGCCAGCTGCGGAGCCCCACATGAGCAGTTCTTC.